This TCR beta chain was sequenced in a study of blood T cells in healthy people across ages. Germline CDR1 reads SQVTM; CDR2 reads ANQGSEA. The V gene lost 2 bases and the J gene lost 4 bases, with 8 bases spanning the gap. The CDR3 consists of 12 residues. A second PCR of about 6 to 11 cycles used a sample-barcoded 5' primer and a J-beta primer mix. MiXCR, applied by TCRdb to the 5' RACE reads, yields one record per CDR3 protein. The repertoire includes over a million distinct CDR3 sequences, roughly a quarter of them detected once, and 0.65% to 0.75% sits in the top ten. A further study also used this sample, focusing on T cells of mothers and their children.

Material for sequencing was blood. This rearrangement joins TRBV29-1 to TRBJ1-2; no clear D gene. This clonotype was obtained from a girl aged 2 to 10 in good health. The CDR3 here is CSVEFEVYGYTF. The DNA for the CDR3 is TGCAGCGTTGAATTTGAAGTCTATGGCTACACCTTC. Full variable domain (missing parts from reference TRBV29-1 and TRBJ1-2): SAVISQKPSRDICQRGTSLTIQCQVDSQVTMMFWYRQQPGQSLTLIATANQGSEATYESGFVIDKFPISRPNLTFSTLTVSNMSPEDSSIYLCSVEFEVYGYTFGSGTRLTVV.